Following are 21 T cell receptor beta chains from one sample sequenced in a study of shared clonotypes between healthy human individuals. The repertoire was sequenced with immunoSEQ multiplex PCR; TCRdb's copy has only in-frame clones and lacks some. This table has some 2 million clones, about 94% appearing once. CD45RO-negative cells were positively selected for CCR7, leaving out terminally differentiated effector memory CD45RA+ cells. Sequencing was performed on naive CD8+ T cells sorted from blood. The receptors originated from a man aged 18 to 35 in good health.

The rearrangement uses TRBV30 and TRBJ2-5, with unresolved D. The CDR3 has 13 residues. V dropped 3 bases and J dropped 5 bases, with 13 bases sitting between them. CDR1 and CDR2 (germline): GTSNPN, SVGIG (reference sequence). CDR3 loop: CAWSGGSAETQYF. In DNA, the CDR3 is TGTGCCTGGAGCGGCGGCAGTGCGGAGACCCAGTACTTC. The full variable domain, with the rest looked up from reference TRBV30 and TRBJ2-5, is SQTIHQWPATLVQPVGSPLSLECTVEGTSNPNLYWYRQAAGRGLQLLFYSVGIGQISSEVPQNLSASRPQDRQFILSSKKLLLSDSGFYLCAWSGGSAETQYFGPGTRLLVL.

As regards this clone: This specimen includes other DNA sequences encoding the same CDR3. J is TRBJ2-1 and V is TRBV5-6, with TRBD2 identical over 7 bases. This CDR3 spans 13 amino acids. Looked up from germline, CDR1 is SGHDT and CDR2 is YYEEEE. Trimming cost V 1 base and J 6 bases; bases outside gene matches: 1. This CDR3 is CASSLWGGNEQFF. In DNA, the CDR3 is TGTGCCAGCAGCTTGTGGGGGGGCAATGAGCAGTTCTTC.

The CDR3 region is CASSSWTGSSGNTIYF. CDR3 nucleotides: TGTGCCAGCAGCTCGTGGACAGGGTCCTCTGGAAACACCATATATTTT. This sequence joins TRBV7-9 and TRBJ1-3; TRBD1 agrees at 8 bases. This CDR3 spans 16 amino acids. The germline V gene has CDR1 SEHNR and CDR2 FQNEAQ (reference sequence). The ends lost 4 bases at V and 0 bases at J; junction bases unmatched: 5.

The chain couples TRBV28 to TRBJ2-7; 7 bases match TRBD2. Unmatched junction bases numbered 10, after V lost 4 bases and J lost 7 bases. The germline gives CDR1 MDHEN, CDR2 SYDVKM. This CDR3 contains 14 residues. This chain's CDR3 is CASSSLLAGGEQYF. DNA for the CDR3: TGTGCCAGCAGTTCCCTCCTGGCCGGGGGGGAGCAGTACTTC.

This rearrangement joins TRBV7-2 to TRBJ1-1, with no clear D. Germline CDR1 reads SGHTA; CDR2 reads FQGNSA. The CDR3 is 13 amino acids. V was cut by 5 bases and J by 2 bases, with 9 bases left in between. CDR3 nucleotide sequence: TGTGCCAGCAGCCCCGTGTCAAACACTGAAGCTTTCTTT. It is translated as CASSPVSNTEAFF.

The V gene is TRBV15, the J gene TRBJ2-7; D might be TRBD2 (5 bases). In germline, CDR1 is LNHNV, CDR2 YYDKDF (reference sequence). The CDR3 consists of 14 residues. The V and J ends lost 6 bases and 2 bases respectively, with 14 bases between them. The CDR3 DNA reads TGTGCCACCAGAACCCGGGATGGGCCCTACGAGCAGTACTTC. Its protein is CATRTRDGPYEQYF.

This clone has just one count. CDR3 sequence (DNA): TGTGCCAGCAGCTTGGGACCTAGTCTTTACGAGCAGTACTTC. Its translation is CASSLGPSLYEQYF. The chain recombines TRBV5-6 with TRBJ2-7; D is uncertain. The ends were cut back, 0 bases at V and 4 bases at J, with 11 bases in the middle. CDR1 is SGHDT, CDR2 YYEEEE, per germline. This CDR3 contains 14 residues.

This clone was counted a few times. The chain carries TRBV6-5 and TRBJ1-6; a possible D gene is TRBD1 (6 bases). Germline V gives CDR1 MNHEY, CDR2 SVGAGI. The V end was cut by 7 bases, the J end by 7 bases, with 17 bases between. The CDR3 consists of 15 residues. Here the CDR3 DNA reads TGTGCCAGCACTTTACAGGGCCCCTGGAATTCACCCCTCCACTTT. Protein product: CASTLQGPWNSPLHF.

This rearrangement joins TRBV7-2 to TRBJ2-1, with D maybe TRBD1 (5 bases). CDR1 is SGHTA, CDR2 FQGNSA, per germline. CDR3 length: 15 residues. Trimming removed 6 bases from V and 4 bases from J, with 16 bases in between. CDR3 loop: CASSPDSGPYNEQFF. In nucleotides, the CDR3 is TGTGCCAGCAGTCCCGACAGTGGACCTTACAATGAGCAGTTCTTC.

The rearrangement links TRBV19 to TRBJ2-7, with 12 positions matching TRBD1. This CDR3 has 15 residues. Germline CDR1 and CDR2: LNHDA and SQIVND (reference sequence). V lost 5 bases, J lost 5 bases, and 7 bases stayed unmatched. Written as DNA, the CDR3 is TGTGCCAGTAGTCCTACCGGGACAGGGGGCAACGAGCAGTACTTC. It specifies CASSPTGTGGNEQYF.

CDR3 amino acids: CASSLDAGSYEQYF. CDR3 DNA: TGTGCCAGCAGCTTAGATGCAGGGTCCTACGAGCAGTACTTC. The rearrangement uses TRBV7-6 and TRBJ2-7, with D possibly TRBD1 on 5 matching bases. The CDR3 consists of 14 residues. Trimming left V 1 base short and J 1 base short, with 8 bases between. Germline V CDR1 and CDR2: SGHVS, FNYEAQ.

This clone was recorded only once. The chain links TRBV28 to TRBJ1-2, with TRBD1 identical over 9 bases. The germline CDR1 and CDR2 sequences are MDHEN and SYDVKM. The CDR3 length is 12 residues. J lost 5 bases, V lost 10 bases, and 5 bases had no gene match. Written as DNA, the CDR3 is TGTGCCACAGGACAGGGGAGTTATGGCTACACCTTC. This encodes CATGQGSYGYTF.

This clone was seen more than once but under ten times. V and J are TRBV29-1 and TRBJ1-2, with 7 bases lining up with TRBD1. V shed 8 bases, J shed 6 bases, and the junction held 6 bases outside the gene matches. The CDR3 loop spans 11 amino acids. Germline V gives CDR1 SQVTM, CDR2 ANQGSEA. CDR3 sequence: CSTTTGNGYTF. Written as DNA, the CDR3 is TGCAGCACAACGACAGGGAATGGCTACACCTTC. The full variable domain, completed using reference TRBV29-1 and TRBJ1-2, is SAVISQKPSRDICQRGTSLTIQCQVDSQVTMMFWYRQQPGQSLTLIATANQGSEATYESGFVIDKFPISRPNLTFSTLTVSNMSPEDSSIYLCSTTTGNGYTFGSGTRLTVV.

CDR3 sequence reads: CASSLVDLGLGADTQYF. The DNA of the CDR3 is TGTGCCAGCAGCTTAGTAGATTTGGGACTAGGTGCAGATACGCAGTATTTT. The chain has TRBV7-2 and TRBJ2-3; TRBD2 agrees at 8 bases. V trimming: 1 base; J trimming: 4 bases; junction bases outside the gene matches: 10. Per the germline V gene, CDR1 is SGHTA and CDR2 is FQGNSA. This CDR3 contains 17 residues.

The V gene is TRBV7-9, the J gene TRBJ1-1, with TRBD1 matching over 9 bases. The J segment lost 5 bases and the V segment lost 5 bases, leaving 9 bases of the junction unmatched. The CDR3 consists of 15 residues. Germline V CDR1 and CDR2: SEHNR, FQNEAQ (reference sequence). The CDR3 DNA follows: TGTGCCAGCAGCCAAAGACAGGGGGGAACGACTGAAGCTTTCTTT. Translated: CASSQRQGGTTEAFF.

CDR3 protein: CASSSTTEGSYGYTF. In DNA, the CDR3 is TGTGCCAGCAGTTCAACAACTGAGGGGTCTTATGGCTACACCTTC. The chain employs TRBV27 and TRBJ1-2; the D gene is possibly TRBD1 (5 bases). Germline lookup yields CDR1 MNHEY and CDR2 SMNVEV (reference sequence). CDR3 length: 15 amino acids. V lost 4 bases and J lost 5, with 17 bases in between.

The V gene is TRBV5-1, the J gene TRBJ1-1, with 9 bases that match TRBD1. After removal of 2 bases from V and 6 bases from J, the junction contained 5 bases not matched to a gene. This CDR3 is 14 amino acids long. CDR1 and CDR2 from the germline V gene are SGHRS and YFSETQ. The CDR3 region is CASSFNTGGAEAFF. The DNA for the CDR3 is TGCGCCAGCAGCTTTAATACAGGGGGCGCTGAAGCTTTCTTT.

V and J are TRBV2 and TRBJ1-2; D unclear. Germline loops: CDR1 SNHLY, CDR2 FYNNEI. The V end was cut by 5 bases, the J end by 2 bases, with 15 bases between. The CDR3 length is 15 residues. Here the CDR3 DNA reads TGTGCCAGCAGTTCTTCCTGGATCACAAACTATGGCTACACCTTC. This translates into CASSSSWITNYGYTF.

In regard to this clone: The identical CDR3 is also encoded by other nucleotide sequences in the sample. The CDR3 DNA sequence: TGTGCCAGCAGCCCCCGGGACAGTTCCTACGAGCAGTACTTC. Translated: CASSPRDSSYEQYF. The V gene is TRBV9, the J gene TRBJ2-7, with 7 bases fitting TRBD1. Germline V gives CDR1 SGDLS, CDR2 YYNGEE. V was pared by 4 bases and J by 1 base, with 5 bases of the junction left unmatched. The CDR3 runs 14 residues.

The DNA for the CDR3 is TGTGCCAGCAGCCAGGGATACACAGATACGCAGTATTTT. It yields the protein CASSQGYTDTQYF. The chain carries TRBV5-6 and TRBJ2-3; tentatively, D is TRBD1 (5 bases). The CDR3 covers 13 residues. Trimming removed 4 bases from V and 2 bases from J, with 8 bases in between. Germline-derived CDR1 and CDR2 are SGHDT and YYEEEE.

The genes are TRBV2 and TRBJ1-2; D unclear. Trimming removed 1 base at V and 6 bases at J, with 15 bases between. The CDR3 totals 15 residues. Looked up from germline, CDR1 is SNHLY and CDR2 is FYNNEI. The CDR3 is CASSEGYGEWNGYTF. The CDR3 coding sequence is TGTGCCAGCAGTGAAGGGTACGGTGAGTGGAATGGCTACACCTTC.